Below are 6 T cell receptor beta chains sequenced from a single sample in a study of regulatory T cells in long-lasting Graves disease. Combining iRepertoire HTBI primers with Arm-PCR of CDR3 regions, the authors built TCR beta libraries. Each CDR3 protein gets one entry after TCRdb re-called the multiplex PCR reads with MiXCR. The table has under 450,000 distinct CDR3 sequences, around a quarter seen once; the top ten hold about a quarter. Time point described: persistent/refractory GD, antithyroid drugs over 5 years with positive TRAb. PBMC-extracted RNA yielded the TCR library. The sequenced sample was peripheral blood mononuclear cells (PBMCs), obtained when the disease was refractory, from a patient treated with antithyroid drugs. These receptors all stem from a female donor with Graves disease.

This clonotype was seen a handful of times. The V gene is TRBV11-2, the J gene TRBJ2-5, with 8 bases identical to TRBD2. J was trimmed by 5 bases and V by 5 bases; bases with no gene match: 13. The germline V gene encodes CDR1 SGHAT and CDR2 FQNNGV. The CDR3 is 16 amino acids. The CDR3 protein is CASSLGGDMGVETQYF. The CDR3 DNA sequence: TGTGCCAGCAGCCTCGGGGGGGACATGGGTGTTGAGACCCAGTACTTC.

In its sample, this clonotype was seen many times. Here the CDR3 reads CSGGTGQNTEAFF. Written as DNA, the CDR3 is TGCAGCGGCGGGACAGGGCAGAACACTGAAGCTTTCTTT. The chain uses TRBV29-1 and TRBJ1-1, with 9 bases fitting TRBD1. The junction had 4 bases not matched to a gene; V was cut back by 7 bases and J by 1 base. The CDR3 totals 13 residues. Germline assignment: CDR1 SQVTM and CDR2 ANQGSEA.

To note about this clonotype: It may be a read error: a sequence one base away is much more abundant. V is TRBV24-1 and J is TRBJ1-2, with 7 positions matching TRBD1. Germline V gives CDR1 KGHDR, CDR2 SFDVKD. The CDR3 consists of 15 residues. The CDR3 DNA is TGTGCCACCAGTGGCGCACAGGGGAAGGACTATGGCTGCACCTTC. Translated, it gives CATSGAQGKDYGCTF.

This chain connects TRBV24-1 to TRBJ2-1; D ambiguous. The V end was cut by 2 bases, the J end by 3 bases, with 4 bases between. Germline CDR1 and CDR2: KGHDR and SFDVKD. CDR3 size: 13 residues. This CDR3 is CATSDWYYNEQFF. CDR3 in DNA: TGTGCCACCAGTGATTGGTACTACAATGAGCAGTTCTTC.

This clonotype was observed many times. V gene TRBV28 combines with J gene TRBJ1-6; TRBD1 matches at 10 bases. CDR3 length: 15 amino acids. V was clipped by 6 bases and J by 7 bases; unmatched bases: 6. Germline V gene data show CDR1 as MDHEN and CDR2 as SYDVKM. CDR3 in DNA: TGTGCCAGCAGGTACGGGACAGGGGCGAATTCACCCCTCCACTTT. Translating gives CASRYGTGANSPLHF.

Worth noting for this clonotype: The conserved final phenylalanine or tryptophan is absent from the CDR3, which likely points to a read error. The V gene is TRBV6-1, the J gene TRBJ1-1; the match to TRBD1 covers 7 bases. Trimming cost V 4 bases and J 5 bases; bases outside gene matches: 7. The CDR3 runs to 14 residues. The V gene's germline CDR1 is MNHNS and CDR2 SASEGT. CDR3 coding DNA: TGTGCCAGCAGTGCGGACAGGAGGGGGACTGAAGCTTTCATT. It encodes CASSADRRGTEAFI.